The 32 T cell receptor beta chains presented below share a single source sample, sequenced in a study of cytotoxic CD8 clonotypes in ibrutinib-treated CLL. Profiled with immunoSEQ multiplex PCR; TCRdb holds only in-frame clones, not every one. The table lists hundreds of thousands of clones, 70% of them singletons. Here the sequenced sample was PBMCs, taken after 24 months of ibrutinib treatment. Source of these receptors: a human donor with chronic lymphocytic leukemia.

This clone was seen a handful of times. V is TRBV6-5 and J is TRBJ1-1; D might be TRBD1 (6 bases). There are 13 residues in the CDR3. V lost 7 bases, J lost 1 base, and 10 bases lay in between. Germline V CDR1 and CDR2: MNHEY, SVGAGI. The CDR3 sequence: CASTRTENTEAFF. In nucleotides, the CDR3 is TGTGCCAGCACCCGGACAGAGAACACTGAAGCTTTCTTT.

The J gene is TRBJ2-7, the V gene TRBV4-1; perhaps TRBD2 as D (6 bases). The CDR3 totals 15 residues. Trimming removed 1 base at V and 1 base at J, with 11 bases between. Per germline, CDR1 MGHRA and CDR2 YSYEKL. The CDR3 bases are TGCGCCAGCAGCCAAGGGGCGGGACCGTCCTACGAGCAGTACTTC. It translates to CASSQGAGPSYEQYF.

The rearrangement uses TRBV7-3 and TRBJ2-7; TRBD1 matches at 8 bases. The ends lost 3 bases at V and 5 bases at J; junction bases unmatched: 6. The CDR3 is 14 residues long. CDR1 and CDR2 (germline): SGHTA, FQGTGA. CDR3 DNA sequence: TGTGCCAGCAGCTTGGGGACAGGTCCCAACGAGCAGTACTTC. Translation gives CASSLGTGPNEQYF. Looking up the rest from reference TRBV7-3 and TRBJ2-7 gives the full variable domain: GAGVSQTPSNKVTEKGKYVELRCDPISGHTALYWYRQSLGQGPEFLIYFQGTGAADDSGLPNDRFFAVRPEGSVSTLKIQRTERGDSAVYLCASSLGTGPNEQYFGPGTRLTVT.

The sample holds a few counts of this clone. The gene calls are TRBV5-1 and TRBJ2-5; 7 bases line up with TRBD1. The CDR3 runs 15 residues. The germline CDR1 and CDR2 sequences are SGHRS and YFSETQ. Trimming at V came to 4 bases and at J to 3 bases, leaving 9 bases not matched to a gene. The CDR3 DNA reads TGCGCCAGCAGCCGACCCGACAGGGCCGAAGAGACCCAGTACTTC. It encodes CASSRPDRAEETQYF.

The chain uses TRBV7-3 and TRBJ2-7; weak D call: TRBD2 (5 bases). The germline V gene has CDR1 SGHTA and CDR2 FQGTGA. This CDR3 contains 19 residues. The V end was cut by 1 base, the J end by 1 base, with 23 bases between. CDR3 nucleotides: TGTGCCAGCAGCTTAATCGGTCGGAGCGGTCGTCCTAGGTCCTACGAGCAGTACTTC. It is translated as CASSLIGRSGRPRSYEQYF.

This rearrangement joins TRBV30 to TRBJ2-7; D call uncertain. Trimming took off 2 bases at V and 0 bases at J, with 14 bases between the two ends. The CDR3 loop spans 15 amino acids. The germline CDR1 and CDR2 sequences are GTSNPN and SVGIG (reference sequence). This CDR3 is CAWSSAGSSSYEQYF. In DNA, the CDR3 is TGTGCCTGGAGTTCCGCCGGCTCATCCTCCTACGAGCAGTACTTC.

This clone was seen only a few times. This chain connects TRBV9 to TRBJ1-2, with D unclear. V lost 0 bases and J lost 4, with 7 bases in between. Germline assignment: CDR1 SGDLS and CDR2 YYNGEE. The CDR3 runs 13 residues. CDR3 DNA: TGTGCCAGCAGCGTAGACCCAGTCTATGGCTACACCTTC. Protein sequence: CASSVDPVYGYTF.

This chain joins TRBV14 and TRBJ2-1, with D tentatively TRBD1 (6 bases). The CDR3 has 16 amino acids. Looked up from germline, CDR1 is SGHDN and CDR2 is FVKESK. Trimming cost V 6 bases and J 0 bases, with 15 bases left between them. The CDR3 sequence is CASSPGHLSSYNEQFF. Here the CDR3 DNA reads TGTGCCAGCAGTCCGGGACACCTAAGCTCCTACAATGAGCAGTTCTTC. Variable domain in full (rest from reference TRBV14 and TRBJ2-1): EAGVTQFPSHSVIEKGQTVTLRCDPISGHDNLYWYRRVMGKEIKFLLHFVKESKQDESGMPNNRFLAERTGGTYSTLKVQPAELEDSGVYFCASSPGHLSSYNEQFFGPGTRLTVL.

The V and J genes are TRBV28 and TRBJ2-2; 13 bases are shared with TRBD2. The V segment lost 10 bases and the J segment 12 bases; nucleotides outside the gene matches: 17. Germline CDR1 is MDHEN and CDR2 is SYDVKM. The CDR3 consists of 16 residues. CDR3 in amino acids: CAIKGTSGTTPVKLFF. In DNA form, the CDR3 reads TGTGCCATTAAGGGGACTAGCGGGACTACACCGGTAAAGCTGTTTTTT. The full variable domain, rest sourced from reference TRBV28 and TRBJ2-2, is DVKVTQSSRYLVKRTGEKVFLECVQDMDHENMFWYRQDPGLGLRLIYFSYDVKMKEKGDIPEGYSVSREKKERFSLILESASTNQTSMYLCAIKGTSGTTPVKLFFGEGSRLTVL.

The chain joins TRBV10-2 to TRBJ2-1; 11 bases agree with TRBD2. CDR1 and CDR2 (germline): WSHSY, SAAADI. The CDR3 spans 15 residues. Trimming cost V 5 bases and J 6 bases; bases outside gene matches: 6. The CDR3 DNA reads as TGCGCCAGCAGTACCGGGACTAGCGGCCGCAATGAGCAGTTCTTC. Its translation: CASSTGTSGRNEQFF.

This clone was seen more than once but under ten times. The chain employs TRBV7-9 and TRBJ1-5, with D hard to call. Looked up from germline, CDR1 is SEHNR and CDR2 is FQNEAQ (reference sequence). CDR3 size: 12 residues. V lost 2 bases and J 5 bases, leaving 4 bases between the germline ends. The CDR3 loop is CASSLPDQPQHF. The CDR3 DNA sequence: TGTGCCAGCAGCTTACCCGATCAGCCCCAGCATTTT.

The gene calls are TRBV29-1 and TRBJ2-1, with TRBD1 identical over 7 bases. The germline CDR1 and CDR2 sequences are SQVTM and ANQGSEA. CDR3 size: 13 residues. V lost 4 bases to trimming and J lost 5 bases; unmatched junction nucleotides: 5. Here the CDR3 reads CSVGFGTDNEQFF. In DNA form, the CDR3 reads TGCAGCGTTGGGTTCGGGACAGACAATGAGCAGTTCTTC.

The genes are TRBV28 and TRBJ2-7; tentative D call: TRBD1 (6 bases). V was clipped by 9 bases and J by 7 bases, with 22 bases between them. The germline gives CDR1 MDHEN, CDR2 SYDVKM. The CDR3 runs 14 residues. The CDR3 loop is CASTLGGSPGEQYF. The CDR3 DNA follows: TGTGCCAGTACTCTAGGGGGTTCGCCGGGTGAGCAGTACTTC. Filled out from reference TRBV28 and TRBJ2-7, the complete variable domain reads DVKVTQSSRYLVKRTGEKVFLECVQDMDHENMFWYRQDPGLGLRLIYFSYDVKMKEKGDIPEGYSVSREKKERFSLILESASTNQTSMYLCASTLGGSPGEQYFGPGTRLTVT.

The V gene is TRBV5-6, the J gene TRBJ1-1, with TRBD1 matching over 7 bases. The CDR3 loop spans 15 amino acids. Germline V gene sequence: CDR1 SGHDT, CDR2 YYEEEE. V shed 4 bases, J shed 5 bases, and the junction held 11 bases outside the gene matches. The CDR3: CASSRQGGVETEAFF. The CDR3 nucleotides read TGTGCCAGCAGCCGACAGGGCGGAGTGGAGACTGAAGCTTTCTTT.

Concerning this clone itself: A read error may produce the germline difference seen at one junction end. CDR3 sequence reads: CASSPGQGPSEQYF. The CDR3 DNA reads as TGTGCTAGCAGCCCGGGACAGGGCCCTAGCGAGCAGTACTTC. The V gene is TRBV7-7, the J gene TRBJ2-7; the match to TRBD1 covers 9 bases. Germline CDR1 and CDR2: SSHAT and FNYEAQ (reference sequence). This CDR3 region has 14 residues.

In DNA form, the CDR3 reads TGTGCCAGCAGTTTAGAGGGTTATGAGCAGTACTTC. It codes for CASSLEGYEQYF. The rearrangement uses TRBV28 and TRBJ2-7; a weak D match, TRBD2 (5 bases). Looked up from germline, CDR1 is MDHEN and CDR2 is SYDVKM. This CDR3 is 12 amino acids long. V lost 2 bases and J 7 bases, leaving 9 bases between the germline ends.

The V call is TRBV7-8, the J call TRBJ1-1; D is possibly TRBD1 (5 bases). This CDR3 is built from 17 residues. Trimming left V 0 bases short and J 0 bases short, with 14 bases between. Germline CDR1 SGHVS, CDR2 FQNEAQ. In DNA form, the CDR3 reads TGTGCCAGCAGCTTAGCCGCAGGGAGGAACATGAACACTGAAGCTTTCTTT. Protein: CASSLAAGRNMNTEAFF.

This clone was observed a single time. The chain has TRBV28 and TRBJ1-4; 8 bases fit TRBD1. The CDR3 consists of 16 residues. With 2 bases clipped from V and 1 base from J, the junction kept 3 bases outside the gene matches. Looked up from germline, CDR1 is MDHEN and CDR2 is SYDVKM. The CDR3 spells CASSLDRGITNEKLFF. In DNA, the CDR3 is TGTGCCAGCAGTTTAGACAGGGGTATAACTAATGAAAAACTGTTTTTT.

The genes are TRBV4-3 and TRBJ1-4, with TRBD1 identical over 8 bases. Trimming at V came to 4 bases and at J to 7 bases, leaving 8 bases not matched to a gene. Germline V gene data show CDR1 as LGHNA and CDR2 as YSLEER. The CDR3 runs 15 residues. CDR3 loop: CASSPSQGQGEKLFF. DNA for the CDR3: TGCGCCAGCAGCCCCTCCCAAGGACAGGGTGAAAAACTGTTTTTT.

This chain connects TRBV20-1 to TRBJ2-7; no clear D gene. The CDR3 consists of 11 residues. CDR1 and CDR2 (germline): DFQATT, SNEGSKA (reference sequence). The V and J ends lost 8 bases and 3 bases respectively, with 11 bases between them. CDR3 amino acids: CSWGQNYEQYF. Here the CDR3 DNA reads TGCAGTTGGGGTCAGAACTACGAGCAGTACTTC.

The CDR3 coding sequence is TGTGCCAGCAGTTGGGGGGCTCGGGGGAGGGCAGATGAGCAGTACTTC. This gives the protein CASSWGARGRADEQYF. The chain recombines TRBV28 with TRBJ2-7; D is perhaps TRBD2 (7 bases). The V gene's germline CDR1 is MDHEN and CDR2 SYDVKM. The CDR3 has 16 amino acids. Trimming shortened V by 4 bases and J by 7 bases, and 23 bases separated the two germline ends.

The J gene is TRBJ2-2, the V gene TRBV9; unclear D gene. Looked up from germline, CDR1 is SGDLS and CDR2 is YYNGEE. V lost 0 bases, J lost 1 base, and 10 bases lay in between. There are 16 residues in the CDR3. CDR3 sequence reads: CASSVGGSENTGELFF. The CDR3 nucleotides read TGTGCCAGCAGCGTAGGTGGAAGCGAGAACACCGGGGAGCTGTTTTTT.

The genes are TRBV27 and TRBJ2-7, with D tentatively TRBD2 (6 bases). The germline CDR1 and CDR2 sequences are MNHEY and SMNVEV (reference sequence). The CDR3 runs to 15 residues. V lost 1 base, J lost 4 bases, and 14 bases lay in between. DNA of the CDR3: TGTGCCAGCAGTTTATTTGGGGGGATCGGTTACGAGCAGTACTTC. This codes for CASSLFGGIGYEQYF.

V and J are TRBV10-3 and TRBJ2-3; the D is unclear. V was shortened by 3 bases and J by 2 bases, with 9 bases between the two germline ends. The germline V gene has CDR1 ENHRY and CDR2 SYGVKD. The CDR3 covers 14 residues. CDR3 loop: CAISEVVDTDTQYF. The CDR3, as DNA: TGTGCCATCAGTGAAGTAGTAGACACAGATACGCAGTATTTT.

The CDR3 DNA reads as TGTGCCAGCACGGCGTACTCTGGGGCCAACGTCCTGACTTTC. As protein: CASTAYSGANVLTF. The chain employs TRBV7-2 and TRBJ2-6; D gene unclear. This CDR3 region has 14 residues. The germline CDR1 and CDR2 sequences are SGHTA and FQGNSA. The V end lost 7 bases, the J end lost 0 bases, and 7 bases lay between the germline ends.

V is TRBV5-1 and J is TRBJ1-3; D remains ambiguous. Germline CDR1 SGHRS, CDR2 YFSETQ. The CDR3 length is 15 residues. Trimming took off 1 base at V and 3 bases at J, with 11 bases between the two ends. In nucleotides, the CDR3 is TGCGCCAGCAGCTTGTTTCCTGCGGATGGAAACACCATATATTTT. Translation: CASSLFPADGNTIYF.

This chain connects TRBV6-1 to TRBJ1-5; D unclear. V lost 7 bases and J lost 3, with 10 bases in between. Germline CDR1 reads MNHNS; CDR2 reads SASEGT. The CDR3 extends over 13 amino acids. CDR3 loop: CASTEGFNQPQHF. DNA for the CDR3: TGTGCCAGCACAGAGGGCTTCAATCAGCCCCAGCATTTT.

V usage is TRBV5-1 and J usage is TRBJ2-7, with 12 bases identical to TRBD2. Germline values: CDR1 SGHRS, CDR2 YFSETQ. The V gene end was trimmed by 0 bases and the J gene end by 6 bases; junction bases not matched to a gene: 1. The CDR3 consists of 14 residues. CDR3 nucleotide sequence: TGCGCCAGCAGCTTGGGACTAGCGGGAGCCGAGCAGTACTTC. Residues: CASSLGLAGAEQYF.

This chain connects TRBV19 to TRBJ2-1; unclear D gene. The germline CDR1 and CDR2 sequences are LNHDA and SQIVND (reference sequence). Trimming took off 5 bases at V and 6 bases at J, with 14 bases between the two ends. CDR3 length equals 14 residues. Here the CDR3 DNA reads TGTGCCAGTAGTCCCCTGGTAGGTGTCAATGAGCAGTTCTTC. Protein product: CASSPLVGVNEQFF.

The chain has TRBV19 and TRBJ1-5; possibly TRBD1 for D (5 bases). Germline V CDR1 and CDR2: LNHDA, SQIVND (reference sequence). V lost 5 bases and J lost 9, with 14 bases in between. The CDR3 has 13 amino acids. CDR3 sequence reads: CASSQQVGRPQHF. The CDR3 DNA is TGTGCCAGTAGTCAACAGGTTGGGCGGCCCCAGCATTTT.

The chain is built from TRBV2 and TRBJ1-4; TRBD1 aligns across 7 bases. The germline gives CDR1 SNHLY, CDR2 FYNNEI. The V segment lost 6 bases and the J segment 4 bases; nucleotides outside the gene matches: 11. This CDR3 is built from 16 residues. This CDR3 reads CASRADRASYNEKLFF. The CDR3 nucleotides read TGTGCCAGCAGGGCAGACAGGGCTTCCTATAATGAAAAACTGTTTTTT.

The chain links TRBV27 to TRBJ2-7; D possibly corresponds to TRBD1 (6 bases). Trimming shortened V by 8 bases and J by 3 bases, and 14 bases separated the two germline ends. The CDR3 is 13 amino acids. The germline CDR1 and CDR2 sequences are MNHEY and SMNVEV (reference sequence). As DNA, the CDR3 is TGTGCCAGCTGGTCGGGACACCGCTACGAGCAGTACTTC. It encodes CASWSGHRYEQYF.